Included here is one TCR beta chain sequence, with context. Its target is not known. One end of the junction is discordant with germline, which a read error may explain. The source of the sample is a study of vaccination and CD4 T cells after COVID-19. About the study: Post-vaccine sample collection happened at a median of approximately 70 days after dose two, ranging 14 to 241.

An Oncomine TCR Beta short-read assay was used to sequence the DNA from cultured CD4+ T cells. TCRdb re-called the PCR reads with MiXCR, one entry per CDR3 protein. This sample has about 8,500 distinct CDR3 sequences, with approximately 49% found just once. Study results and caveats: SARS-CoV-2-reactive clonotypes showed a nonsignificant median rise from approximately 23 to 38.

Stated treatment: 10-day PBMC culture with coronavirus spike peptide pools or control peptides (ViraFEST assay). All positive PCR tests were dated between March and December 2020, predating US Alpha, Beta and Delta variants. Sequencing used CD4+ T cells from blood, cultured in vitro. The receptor comes from a human donor who had recovered from COVID-19.

CDR3 residues: CASSIDAYGYIF. DNA for the CDR3: TGTGCCAGTAGTATAGATGCCTATGGCTACATCTTC. The chain is built from TRBV19 and TRBJ1-2, with no clear D. This CDR3 region has 12 residues. Germline CDR1 LNHDA, CDR2 SQIVND (reference sequence).